This T cell receptor beta chain was captured in a study of cytomegalovirus exposure and HLA in healthy donors. Whole-study context: Sequencing of about 179 million T cells in an earlier analysis found 100 million to 140 million unique TCR beta sequences. Regarding the study as a whole: It has been reported that TCR beta sequences accurately predicted the HLA-A and HLA-B alleles of most subjects.

In the case of this clone: Its antigen is unknown.

Germline V lookup: CDR1 MNHEY, CDR2 SVGAGI. This CDR3 is built from 14 residues. The V and J ends lost 8 bases and 7 bases respectively, with 20 bases between them. Vbeta (60) and Jbeta (13) primers were used in the PCR. Libraries were prepared by immunoSEQ multiplex PCR; TCRdb keeps only in-frame clonotypes and omits some of them. The sample lists approximately 120,000 clones; around 79% were seen once. The chain recombines TRBV6-5 with TRBJ1-1; D not resolved. Sample: PBMCs. This TCR was recovered from a woman aged 40 to 55 in good health and CMV-seronegative. The CDR3 DNA reads as TGTGCCAGCGGTGCGAGGCCCCCTTCTTTTGAAGCTTTCTTT. Its protein is CASGARPPSFEAFF.